The 20 T cell receptor beta chains presented below share a single source sample, sequenced in a study of T cell responses to AZD1222 COVID-19 vaccine. This table comes from immunoSEQ multiplex PCR, and its TCRdb copy is limited to in-frame clones, with some not included. The data hold approximately 130,000 clones, with 88% observed a single time. The sequenced sample was peripheral blood, obtained 28 days after the second AZD1222 dose. The source is an adult who received the AZD1222 COVID-19 vaccine.

For the CDR3, the DNA is TGTGCCAGCAGTTACTGGGGGAATACGAACACCGGGGAGCTGTTTTTT. This codes for CASSYWGNTNTGELFF. The chain employs TRBV6-5 and TRBJ2-2, with D perhaps given as TRBD1 or TRBD2 (5 bases each). There are 16 residues in the CDR3. Deletions cut 1 base from V and 0 bases from J, with 9 bases between. Germline assignment: CDR1 MNHEY and CDR2 SVGAGI.

J is TRBJ1-6 and V is TRBV30, with 7 bases that match TRBD1. The CDR3 contains 13 residues. Germline assignment: CDR1 GTSNPN and CDR2 SVGIG (reference sequence). The ends lost 3 bases at V and 9 bases at J; junction bases unmatched: 5. The CDR3 here is CAWRGQFSSPLHF. The DNA of the CDR3 is TGTGCCTGGAGGGGACAGTTTTCTTCACCCCTCCACTTT. The complete variable domain, with remaining parts taken from reference TRBV30 and TRBJ1-6, reads SQTIHQWPATLVQPVGSPLSLECTVEGTSNPNLYWYRQAAGRGLQLLFYSVGIGQISSEVPQNLSASRPQDRQFILSSKKLLLSDSGFYLCAWRGQFSSPLHFGNGTRLTVT.

This chain joins TRBV27 and TRBJ1-4, with a possible D match to TRBD1 (5 bases). The CDR3 consists of 16 residues. Germline-derived CDR1 and CDR2 are MNHEY and SMNVEV (reference sequence). V dropped 1 base and J dropped 1 base, with 10 bases sitting between them. In DNA, the CDR3 is TGTGCCAGCAGTTTATATCTCGACAGAACTAATGAAAAACTGTTTTTT. Translated, it gives CASSLYLDRTNEKLFF.

Written as DNA, the CDR3 is TGTGCCAGCCTCGGGACCATGAACACTGAAGCTTTCTTT. Its protein is CASLGTMNTEAFF. This rearrangement joins TRBV28 to TRBJ1-1; D might be TRBD1 (5 bases). The V end was cut by 8 bases, the J end by 0 bases, with 10 bases between. Germline CDR1 MDHEN, CDR2 SYDVKM. The CDR3 runs to 13 residues.

The chain is built from TRBV5-1 and TRBJ1-4; no clear D. CDR1 and CDR2 from the germline V gene are SGHRS and YFSETQ. The CDR3 sequence is 14 residues long. V lost 2 bases and J 3 bases, leaving 8 bases between the germline ends. The CDR3 nucleotides are TGCGCCAGCAGCTTCGGGGATCCTAATGAAAAACTGTTTTTT. Protein sequence: CASSFGDPNEKLFF. The variable domain in full, completed from reference TRBV5-1 and TRBJ1-4, reads KAGVTQTPRYLIKTRGQQVTLSCSPISGHRSVSWYQQTPGQGLQFLFEYFSETQRNKGNFPGRFSGRQFSNSRSEMNVSTLELGDSALYLCASSFGDPNEKLFFGSGTQLSVL.

The gene calls are TRBV12-3 or TRBV12-4 and TRBJ1-1; perhaps TRBD1 as D (5 bases). The CDR3 covers 13 residues. Deletions cut 1 base from V and 4 bases from J, with 7 bases between. The DNA for the CDR3 is TGTGCCAGCAGTTTAGTCAGGGCCACTGAAGCTTTCTTT. Residues: CASSLVRATEAFF.

J is TRBJ2-7 and V is TRBV7-9; D might be TRBD1 (6 bases). The CDR3 runs to 13 residues. V was shortened by 3 bases and J by 3 bases, with 9 bases between the two germline ends. The germline V gene encodes CDR1 SEHNR and CDR2 FQNEAQ (reference sequence). DNA of the CDR3: TGTGCCAGCAGCTTCGGCAGGGGCTACGAGCAGTACTTC. This sequence encodes CASSFGRGYEQYF.

The V and J genes are TRBV5-6 and TRBJ2-5; tentative D call: TRBD1 (6 bases). V lost 4 bases, J lost 3 bases, and 13 bases lay in between. The CDR3 is 14 residues long. CDR1 is SGHDT and CDR2 is YYEEEE in the germline V gene. CDR3 sequence: CASSDPGQKETQYF. CDR3 in DNA: TGTGCCAGCAGCGATCCGGGACAAAAAGAGACCCAGTACTTC.

This clone was counted a few times. The V call is TRBV6-1, the J call TRBJ2-1; D not resolved. V was clipped by 2 bases and J by 4 bases, with 6 bases between them. The CDR3 extends over 13 amino acids. CDR1 and CDR2 from the germline V gene are MNHNS and SASEGT. As DNA, the CDR3 is TGTGCCAGCAGTGAACTGGGGTACAATGAGCAGTTCTTC. Encoded protein: CASSELGYNEQFF.

CDR3: CASSRRALNEKLFF. The CDR3 DNA reads as TGTGCCAGCAGCCGGAGGGCGCTCAATGAAAAACTGTTTTTT. This rearrangement joins TRBV7-9 to TRBJ1-4; unclear D gene. V was pared by 5 bases and J by 5 bases, with 12 bases between. Germline V CDR1 and CDR2: SEHNR, FQNEAQ (reference sequence). This CDR3 has 14 amino acids.

The chain carries TRBV19 and TRBJ1-2, with no clear D. Germline CDR1 reads LNHDA; CDR2 reads SQIVND (reference sequence). The CDR3 runs to 15 residues. V lost 5 bases to trimming and J lost 2 bases, with 15 bases between them. CDR3 bases: TGTGCCAGTAGTGCCTGGACGGAACCAAACTATGGCTACACCTTC. Residues: CASSAWTEPNYGYTF.

The chain uses TRBV6-5 and TRBJ1-1; D gene unclear. Deletions cut 2 bases from V and 4 bases from J, with 11 bases between. The CDR3 length is 14 residues. Germline loops: CDR1 MNHEY, CDR2 SVGAGI. The CDR3 here is CASSYGYRGTEAFF. The CDR3 nucleotides are TGTGCCAGCAGTTACGGGTATCGGGGCACTGAAGCTTTCTTT.

The J gene is TRBJ1-2, the V gene TRBV2; D is perhaps TRBD1 (6 bases). The V gene lost 6 bases and the J gene lost 5 bases, with 16 bases spanning the gap. This CDR3 is 14 amino acids long. Germline V gives CDR1 SNHLY, CDR2 FYNNEI. In DNA form, the CDR3 reads TGTGCCAGCAGGGTTTCGGACAGTGGATATGGCTACACCTTC. This encodes CASRVSDSGYGYTF.

V and J are TRBV11-2 and TRBJ2-3; D remains unclear. The CDR3 loop spans 17 amino acids. Trimming removed 2 bases from V and 2 bases from J, with 17 bases in between. Germline V gene lookup returns CDR1 SGHAT and CDR2 FQNNGV. The CDR3 region is CASSLRAVQSSTDTQYF. CDR3 DNA sequence: TGTGCCAGCAGCTTACGGGCCGTACAATCCTCCACAGATACGCAGTATTTT. Full variable domain (rest looked up from reference TRBV11-2 and TRBJ2-3): EAGVAQSPRYKIIEKRQSVAFWCNPISGHATLYWYQQILGQGPKLLIQFQNNGVVDDSQLPKDRFSAERLKGVDSTLKIQPAKLEDSAVYLCASSLRAVQSSTDTQYFGPGTRLTVL.

This chain uses TRBV15 with TRBJ1-5; D gene ambiguous. CDR1 and CDR2 (germline): LNHNV, YYDKDF (reference sequence). CDR3 length: 14 amino acids. The V and J ends lost 0 bases and 11 bases respectively, with 14 bases between them. The CDR3 sequence is CATSRDHGVSAQHF. In nucleotides, the CDR3 is TGTGCCACCAGCAGAGATCACGGCGTATCAGCCCAGCATTTT. The whole variable domain, filled in from reference TRBV15 and TRBJ1-5, reads DAMVIQNPRYQVTQFGKPVTLSCSQTLNHNVMYWYQQKSSQAPKLLFHYYDKDFNNEADTPDNFQSRRPNTSFCFLDIRSPGLGDTAMYLCATSRDHGVSAQHFGDGTRLSIL.

This chain uses TRBV19 with TRBJ2-2, with 8 bases that match TRBD1. The CDR3 runs 14 residues. V was clipped by 8 bases and J by 3 bases; unmatched bases: 5. Looked up from germline, CDR1 is LNHDA and CDR2 is SQIVND (reference sequence). CDR3 residues: CASLPDRDTGELFF. The CDR3 bases are TGTGCCAGTCTCCCGGACAGGGACACCGGGGAGCTGTTTTTT.

This chain uses TRBV7-8 with TRBJ2-1; the D gene is possibly TRBD2 (6 bases). The CDR3 totals 17 residues. V lost 5 bases, J lost 2 bases, and 19 bases lay in between. In germline, CDR1 is SGHVS, CDR2 FQNEAQ. The CDR3, as DNA: TGTGCCAGCAGCCGAGAGGGACTCTTGGACGCCTACAATGAGCAGTTCTTC. Protein: CASSREGLLDAYNEQFF.

This rearrangement joins TRBV6-5 to TRBJ2-7; 10 bases agree with TRBD2. Germline assignment: CDR1 MNHEY and CDR2 SVGAGI. V was clipped by 6 bases and J by 0 bases; unmatched bases: 2. The CDR3 is 14 residues long. The DNA for the CDR3 is TGTGCCAGCAGAAGACTAGCGGGCTCCTACGAGCAGTACTTC. Its translation: CASRRLAGSYEQYF.

This sequence joins TRBV18 and TRBJ1-4; D remains unclear. Germline V gene data show CDR1 as KGHSH and CDR2 as LQKENI. This CDR3 is 15 amino acids long. The germline V and J ends were trimmed by 4 bases and 5 bases, with 14 bases remaining between them. The chain's CDR3 is CASSLTEQSNEKLFF. DNA of the CDR3: TGTGCCAGCTCACTCACGGAACAGAGCAATGAAAAACTGTTTTTT.

CDR3 bases: TGTGCCAGCACCCGGGGCTTAGGGTCACCCCTCCACTTT. This codes for CASTRGLGSPLHF. This chain uses TRBV6-5 with TRBJ1-6; TRBD1 might be the D (5 bases). Deletions cut 7 bases from V and 10 bases from J, with 14 bases between. This CDR3 is built from 13 residues. Germline V gives CDR1 MNHEY, CDR2 SVGAGI.